The T cell receptor beta chain described here comes from a study of spatial heterogeneity in lung cancer. Study-wide background: Untreated early-stage non-small cell lung cancer patients, 55 to 85 in total, were the donors. Averaged across combinations, each unique TCR and UMI pairing appeared more than ten times in raw reads, which were uncorrected. Findings of the study overall: Ubiquitous expanded tumor TCRs surfaced in blood more at resection than they did at follow-up.

CDR3 length equals 13 residues. Trimming took off 2 bases at V and 4 bases at J, with 9 bases between the two ends. CDR1 and CDR2 from the germline V gene are SGHRS and YFSETQ. Sample time point: blood at routine non-recurrence follow-up after resection. Whole RNA was taken from tumor, nontumor lung or frozen PBMC; it was then sequenced unsorted. The sample holds many counts of this clonotype. Its antigen remains unknown. TCRdb re-derived calls from the 5' RACE reads in MiXCR, one entry per CDR3 protein. The table shows fewer than 60,000 distinct CDR3 sequences, with roughly 7.4% occurring only once. Here the sequenced sample was PBMCs, taken at follow-up. The sequence derives from a female donor with early-stage non-small cell lung cancer. The chain links TRBV5-1 to TRBJ1-2, with D unresolved. The chain's CDR3 is CASSLSASYGYTF. DNA for the CDR3: TGCGCCAGCAGCTTATCGGCTTCCTATGGCTACACCTTC.